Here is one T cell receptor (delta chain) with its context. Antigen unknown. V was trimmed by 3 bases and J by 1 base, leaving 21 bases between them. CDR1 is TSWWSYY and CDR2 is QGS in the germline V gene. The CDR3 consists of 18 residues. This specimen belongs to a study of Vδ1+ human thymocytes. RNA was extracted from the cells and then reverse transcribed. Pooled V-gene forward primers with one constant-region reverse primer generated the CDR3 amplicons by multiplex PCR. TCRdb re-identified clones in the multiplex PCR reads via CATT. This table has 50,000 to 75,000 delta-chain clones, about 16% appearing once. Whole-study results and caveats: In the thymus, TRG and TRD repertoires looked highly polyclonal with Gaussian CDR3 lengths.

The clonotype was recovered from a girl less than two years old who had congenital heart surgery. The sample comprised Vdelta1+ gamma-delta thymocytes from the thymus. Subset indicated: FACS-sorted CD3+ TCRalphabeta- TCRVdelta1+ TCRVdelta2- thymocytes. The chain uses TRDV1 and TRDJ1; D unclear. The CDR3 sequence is CALGDRFPSLEPTDKLIF. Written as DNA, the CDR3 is TGTGCTCTTGGGGACCGCTTTCCCTCCTTGGAACCCACCGATAAACTCATCTTT.